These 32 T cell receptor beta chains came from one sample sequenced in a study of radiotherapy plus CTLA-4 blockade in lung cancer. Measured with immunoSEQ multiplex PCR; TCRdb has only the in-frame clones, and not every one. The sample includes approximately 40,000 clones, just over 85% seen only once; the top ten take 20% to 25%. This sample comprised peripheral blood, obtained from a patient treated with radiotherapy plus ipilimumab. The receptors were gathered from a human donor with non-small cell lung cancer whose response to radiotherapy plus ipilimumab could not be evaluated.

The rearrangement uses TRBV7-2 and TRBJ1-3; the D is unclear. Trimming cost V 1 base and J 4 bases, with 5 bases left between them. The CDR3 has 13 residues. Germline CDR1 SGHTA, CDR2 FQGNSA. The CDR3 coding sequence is TGTGCCAGCAGCTTAGACGCGGGAAACACCATATATTTT. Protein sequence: CASSLDAGNTIYF.

CDR3 region: CASTPTGGYEQYF. The CDR3 region has the DNA TGTGCCAGCACCCCGACAGGAGGCTACGAGCAGTACTTC. The genes are TRBV7-2 and TRBJ2-7; TRBD1 might be the D (6 bases). The CDR3 consists of 13 residues. The ends were cut back, 7 bases at V and 3 bases at J, with 13 bases in the middle. From germline, CDR1 is SGHTA and CDR2 FQGNSA.

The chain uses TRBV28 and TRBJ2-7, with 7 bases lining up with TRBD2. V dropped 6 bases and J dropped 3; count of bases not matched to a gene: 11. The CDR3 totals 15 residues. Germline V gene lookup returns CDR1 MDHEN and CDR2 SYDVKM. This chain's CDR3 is CASSSSPWGGYEQYF. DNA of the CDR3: TGTGCCAGCAGCTCTTCCCCCTGGGGGGGCTACGAGCAGTACTTC.

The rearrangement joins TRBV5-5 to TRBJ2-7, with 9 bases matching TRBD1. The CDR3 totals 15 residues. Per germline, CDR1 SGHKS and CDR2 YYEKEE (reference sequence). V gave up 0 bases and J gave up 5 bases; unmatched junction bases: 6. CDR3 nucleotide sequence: TGTGCCAGCAGCTTGGCTCGGGACAGGGAAGACGAGCAGTACTTC. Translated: CASSLARDREDEQYF.

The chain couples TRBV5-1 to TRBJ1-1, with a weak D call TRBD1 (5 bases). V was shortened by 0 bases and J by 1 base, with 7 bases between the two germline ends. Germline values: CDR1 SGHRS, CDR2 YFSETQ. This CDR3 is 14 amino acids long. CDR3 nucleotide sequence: TGCGCCAGCAGCTTGGGTACAGGGAACACTGAAGCTTTCTTT. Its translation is CASSLGTGNTEAFF.

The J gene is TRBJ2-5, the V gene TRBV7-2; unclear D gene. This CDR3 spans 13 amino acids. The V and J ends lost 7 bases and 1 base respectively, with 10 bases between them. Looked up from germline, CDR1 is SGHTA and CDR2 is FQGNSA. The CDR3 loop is CASTPRIQETQYF. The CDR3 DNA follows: TGTGCCAGCACCCCGCGGATCCAAGAGACCCAGTACTTC.

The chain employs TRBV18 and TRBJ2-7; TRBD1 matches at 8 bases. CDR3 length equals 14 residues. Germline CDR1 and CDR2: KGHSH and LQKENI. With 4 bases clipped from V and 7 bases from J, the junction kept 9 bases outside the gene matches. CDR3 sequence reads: CASSRGQGPEEQYF. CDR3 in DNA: TGTGCCAGCTCACGCGGACAGGGCCCGGAGGAGCAGTACTTC.

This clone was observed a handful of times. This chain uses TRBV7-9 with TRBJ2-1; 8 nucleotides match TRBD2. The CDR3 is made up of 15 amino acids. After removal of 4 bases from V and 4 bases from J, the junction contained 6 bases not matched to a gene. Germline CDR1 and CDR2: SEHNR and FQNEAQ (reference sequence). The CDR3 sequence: CASSSGAGVYNEQFF. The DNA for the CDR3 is TGTGCCAGCAGCTCCGGAGCGGGAGTTTACAATGAGCAGTTCTTC.

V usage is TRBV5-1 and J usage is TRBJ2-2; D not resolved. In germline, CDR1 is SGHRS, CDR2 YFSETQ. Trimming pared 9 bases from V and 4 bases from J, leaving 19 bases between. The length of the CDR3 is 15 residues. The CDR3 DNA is TGCGCCAACCTCCTCCGGAGAACGGGCACCGGGGAGCTGTTTTTT. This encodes CANLLRRTGTGELFF.

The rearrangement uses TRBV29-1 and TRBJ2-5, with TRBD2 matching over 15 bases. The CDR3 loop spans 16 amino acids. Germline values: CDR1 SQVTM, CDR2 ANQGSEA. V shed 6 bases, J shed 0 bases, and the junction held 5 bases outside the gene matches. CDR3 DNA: TGCAGCGTCCGGACTAGCGGGGGGGAATACCAAGAGACCCAGTACTTC. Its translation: CSVRTSGGEYQETQYF.

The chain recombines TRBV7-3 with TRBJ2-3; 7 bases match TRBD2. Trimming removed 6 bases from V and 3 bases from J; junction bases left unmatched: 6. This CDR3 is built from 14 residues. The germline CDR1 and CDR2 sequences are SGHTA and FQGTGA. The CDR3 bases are TGTGCCAGCAGGGCGTGGGGAGGGACAGATACGCAGTATTTT. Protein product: CASRAWGGTDTQYF.

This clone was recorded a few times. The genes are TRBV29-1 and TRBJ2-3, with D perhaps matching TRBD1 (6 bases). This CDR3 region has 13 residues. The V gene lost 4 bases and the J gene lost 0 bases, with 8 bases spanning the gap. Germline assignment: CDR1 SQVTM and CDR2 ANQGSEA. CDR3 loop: CSVGTDSTDTQYF. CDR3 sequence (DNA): TGCAGCGTTGGGACAGATAGCACAGATACGCAGTATTTT.

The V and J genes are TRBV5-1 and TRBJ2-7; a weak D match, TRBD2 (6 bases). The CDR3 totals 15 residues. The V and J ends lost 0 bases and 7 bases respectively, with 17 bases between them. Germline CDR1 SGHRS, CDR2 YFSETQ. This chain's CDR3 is CASSLAGGGSGEQYF. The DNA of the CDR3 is TGCGCCAGCAGCTTGGCCGGGGGAGGAAGTGGGGAGCAGTACTTC.

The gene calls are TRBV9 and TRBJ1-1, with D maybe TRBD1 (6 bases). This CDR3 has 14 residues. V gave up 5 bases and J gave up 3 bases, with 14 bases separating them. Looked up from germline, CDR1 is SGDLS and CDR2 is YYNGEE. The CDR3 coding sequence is TGTGCCAGCAGGGGGGCGCGGGGGGACACTGAAGCTTTCTTT. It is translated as CASRGARGDTEAFF.

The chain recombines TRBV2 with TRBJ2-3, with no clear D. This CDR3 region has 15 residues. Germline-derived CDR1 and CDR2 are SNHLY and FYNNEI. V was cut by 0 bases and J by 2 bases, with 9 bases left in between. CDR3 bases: TGTGCCAGCAGTGAAGCCTTGCCACACACAGATACGCAGTATTTT. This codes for CASSEALPHTDTQYF.

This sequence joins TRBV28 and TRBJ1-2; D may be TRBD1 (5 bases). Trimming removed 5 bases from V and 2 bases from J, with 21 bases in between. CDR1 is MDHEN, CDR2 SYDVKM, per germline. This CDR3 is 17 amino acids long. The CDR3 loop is CASSLPPAGQGNYGYTF. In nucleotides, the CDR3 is TGTGCCAGCAGTCTCCCCCCGGCCGGGCAGGGCAACTATGGCTACACCTTC.

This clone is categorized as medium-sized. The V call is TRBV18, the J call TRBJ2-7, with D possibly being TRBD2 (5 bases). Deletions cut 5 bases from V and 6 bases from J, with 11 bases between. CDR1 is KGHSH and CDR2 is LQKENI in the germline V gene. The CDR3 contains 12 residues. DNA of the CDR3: TGTGCCAGCTCATTAGCACGGGGCGAGCAGTACTTC. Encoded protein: CASSLARGEQYF.

CDR3 in amino acids: CASQIGLAGAQETQYF. The CDR3 DNA reads TGCGCCAGCCAAATCGGACTAGCGGGCGCACAAGAGACCCAGTACTTC. This sequence joins TRBV5-1 and TRBJ2-5; 11 bases fit TRBD2. V dropped 7 bases and J dropped 2; count of bases not matched to a gene: 10. The CDR3 spans 16 residues. Germline V CDR1 and CDR2: SGHRS, YFSETQ. Full variable domain (outside the CDR3, taken from reference TRBV5-1 and TRBJ2-5): KAGVTQTPRYLIKTRGQQVTLSCSPISGHRSVSWYQQTPGQGLQFLFEYFSETQRNKGNFPGRFSGRQFSNSRSEMNVSTLELGDSALYLCASQIGLAGAQETQYFGPGTRLLVL.

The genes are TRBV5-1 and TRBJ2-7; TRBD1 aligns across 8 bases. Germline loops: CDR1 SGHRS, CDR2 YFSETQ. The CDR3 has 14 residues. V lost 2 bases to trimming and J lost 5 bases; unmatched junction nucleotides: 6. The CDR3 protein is CASSFRGRQNEQYF. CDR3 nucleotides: TGCGCCAGCAGCTTCAGGGGGCGCCAGAACGAGCAGTACTTC.

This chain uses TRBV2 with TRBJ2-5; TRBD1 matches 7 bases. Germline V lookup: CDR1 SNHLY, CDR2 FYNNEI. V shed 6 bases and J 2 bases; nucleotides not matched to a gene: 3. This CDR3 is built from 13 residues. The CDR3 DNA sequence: TGTGCCAGCAGCTTGGGACAGCAAGAGACCCAGTACTTC. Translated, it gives CASSLGQQETQYF.

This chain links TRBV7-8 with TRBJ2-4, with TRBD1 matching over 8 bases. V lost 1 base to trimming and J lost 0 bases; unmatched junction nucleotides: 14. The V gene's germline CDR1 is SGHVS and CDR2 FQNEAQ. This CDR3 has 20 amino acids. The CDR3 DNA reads TGTGCCAGCAGCTTAGGTTTCCCAGGGGGCGCGGACATAGCCAAAAACATTCAGTACTTC. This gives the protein CASSLGFPGGADIAKNIQYF.

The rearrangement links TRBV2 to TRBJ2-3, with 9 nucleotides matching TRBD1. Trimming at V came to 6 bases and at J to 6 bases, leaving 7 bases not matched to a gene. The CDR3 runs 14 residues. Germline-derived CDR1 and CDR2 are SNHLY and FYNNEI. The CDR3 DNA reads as TGTGCCAGCAGGGTGACAGGGGGAGCGGATACGCAGTATTTT. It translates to CASRVTGGADTQYF.

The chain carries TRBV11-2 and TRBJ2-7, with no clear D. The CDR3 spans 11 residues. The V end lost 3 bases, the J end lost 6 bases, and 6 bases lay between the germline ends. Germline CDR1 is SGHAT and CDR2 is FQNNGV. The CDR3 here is CASSLGSEQYF. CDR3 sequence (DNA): TGTGCCAGCAGCTTGGGCAGCGAGCAGTACTTC.

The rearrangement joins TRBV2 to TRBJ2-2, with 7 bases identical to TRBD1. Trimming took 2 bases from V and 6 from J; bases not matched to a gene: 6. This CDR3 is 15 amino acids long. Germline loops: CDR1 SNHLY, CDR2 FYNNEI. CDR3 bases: TGTGCCAGCAGTGAAAACAGGGGTGGACCCGGGGAGCTGTTTTTT. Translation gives CASSENRGGPGELFF.

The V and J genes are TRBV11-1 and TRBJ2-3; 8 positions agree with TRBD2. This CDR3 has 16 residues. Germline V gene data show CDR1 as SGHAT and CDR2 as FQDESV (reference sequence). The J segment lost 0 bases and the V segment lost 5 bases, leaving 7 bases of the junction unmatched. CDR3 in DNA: TGTGCCAGCAGCCCCCCGACTAGCGTCAGCACAGATACGCAGTATTTT. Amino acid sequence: CASSPPTSVSTDTQYF.

The CDR3 DNA sequence: TGTGCCAGTAGGGAGGGTTCCTACGAGCAGTACTTC. This encodes CASREGSYEQYF. The chain recombines TRBV19 with TRBJ2-7; the D gene is possibly TRBD2 (6 bases). Germline CDR1 LNHDA, CDR2 SQIVND (reference sequence). The V end lost 6 bases, the J end lost 1 base, and 7 bases lay between the germline ends. This CDR3 is built from 12 residues.

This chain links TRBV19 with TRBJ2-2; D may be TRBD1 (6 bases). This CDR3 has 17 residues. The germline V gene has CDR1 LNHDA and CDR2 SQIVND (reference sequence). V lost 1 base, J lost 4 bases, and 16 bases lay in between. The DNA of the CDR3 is TGTGCCAGTAGTATAGTCCCCGGGACACTAACCACCGGGGAGCTGTTTTTT. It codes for CASSIVPGTLTTGELFF.

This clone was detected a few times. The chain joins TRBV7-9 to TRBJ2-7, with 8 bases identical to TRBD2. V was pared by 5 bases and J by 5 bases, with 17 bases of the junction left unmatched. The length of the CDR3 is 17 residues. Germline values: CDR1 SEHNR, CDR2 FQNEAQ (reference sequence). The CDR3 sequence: CASSLTPGGDALNEQYF. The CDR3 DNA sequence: TGTGCCAGCAGCCTAACCCCGGGGGGGGACGCATTAAACGAGCAGTACTTC.

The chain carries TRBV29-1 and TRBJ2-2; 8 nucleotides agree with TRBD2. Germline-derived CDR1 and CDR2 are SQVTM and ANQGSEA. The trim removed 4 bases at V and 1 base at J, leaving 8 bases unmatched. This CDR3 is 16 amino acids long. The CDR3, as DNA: TGCAGCGTTGGGGTCCGTACTAGCGGGAACACCGGGGAGCTGTTTTTT. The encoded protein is CSVGVRTSGNTGELFF.

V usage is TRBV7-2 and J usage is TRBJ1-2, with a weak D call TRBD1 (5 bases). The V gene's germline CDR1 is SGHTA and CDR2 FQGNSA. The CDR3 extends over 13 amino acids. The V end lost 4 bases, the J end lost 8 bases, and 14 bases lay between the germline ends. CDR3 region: CASSSISRVGYTF. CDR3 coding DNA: TGTGCCAGCAGCTCGATCTCCAGGGTGGGCTACACCTTC.

The CDR3 loop is CASSIGGQYQDTQYF. The CDR3 bases are TGTGCCAGTAGTATAGGCGGACAGTATCAAGATACGCAGTATTTT. The rearrangement links TRBV19 to TRBJ2-3, with D tentatively TRBD1 (6 bases). The CDR3 contains 15 residues. V was shortened by 1 base and J by 5 bases, with 13 bases between the two germline ends. The germline CDR1 and CDR2 sequences are LNHDA and SQIVND (reference sequence).

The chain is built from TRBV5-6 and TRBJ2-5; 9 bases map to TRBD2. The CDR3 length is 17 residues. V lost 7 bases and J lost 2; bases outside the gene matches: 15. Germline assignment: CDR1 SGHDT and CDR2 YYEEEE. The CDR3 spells CASQSLVLAGEQETQYF. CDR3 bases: TGTGCCAGCCAAAGCTTGGTTTTAGCGGGGGAGCAAGAGACCCAGTACTTC.